This TCR beta chain was documented in a study of cytomegalovirus exposure and HLA in healthy donors. Overall study results and limits: According to the study, 150 to 200 TCR beta chains were cytomegalovirus-associated. For cytomegalovirus status, the classifier reportedly gave diagnoses with high specificity and sensitivity.

The germline V gene has CDR1 GTSNPN and CDR2 SVGIG (reference sequence). The CDR3 extends over 17 amino acids. V dropped 6 bases and J dropped 3; count of bases not matched to a gene: 15. Assay used: immunoSEQ multiplex PCR; TCRdb lists only in-frame clones, some missing. The sample has 55,000 to 70,000 clones; around 89% are singletons. Points on this clone: The target antigen is unknown.

The donors formed part of the roughly 120-subject validation cohort, distinct from the approximately 640-subject first cohort. Input material: PBMCs. This clonotype originated in a woman aged 18-35 years in good health and CMV-seronegative. The chain combines TRBV30 with TRBJ2-2, with 8 positions matching TRBD2. The CDR3 is CACIIGGSGRDTGELFF. Written as DNA, the CDR3 is TGTGCCTGTATAATTGGGGGGAGCGGGAGAGACACCGGGGAGCTGTTTTTT.